The subject of this entry is one T cell receptor (beta chain). Its specificity is unknown. The same CDR3 can be traced to other DNA sequences in this sample. The repertoire was sequenced with immunoSEQ multiplex PCR; TCRdb's copy has only in-frame clones and lacks some. Seen here are hundreds of thousands of clones, 95% to 97% observed once, and the top ten hold 0.055% to 0.075%. The data originate from a study of shared clonotypes between healthy human individuals. Study-wide results and caveats: Larger richness was generally estimated for naive than memory subsets.

The sample consisted of naive CD4+ T cells sorted from blood. The subset: CD45RA+ positively selected. The receptor's source is a woman in her twenties or thirties in good health.

Here the CDR3 reads CASSRTGDSYEQYF. The CDR3 DNA is TGTGCCAGCTCTCGGACAGGGGACTCCTACGAGCAGTACTTC. V is TRBV18 and J is TRBJ2-7, with 9 bases that match TRBD1. V lost 6 bases, J lost 0 bases, and 3 bases stayed unmatched. The CDR3 loop spans 14 amino acids. The germline V gene has CDR1 KGHSH and CDR2 LQKENI.